The 9 T cell receptor beta chains below all came from one sample that was sequenced in a study of graft-versus-host responses after intestinal transplantation. The protocol was immunoSEQ multiplex PCR, while the TCRdb copy is restricted to in-frame clones and leaves out a portion. The profile shows 75,000 to 100,000 clones, about nine tenths of them singletons. Material: PBMCs, obtained 450 to 460 days after intestinal transplant. Every receptor here comes from a human patient who received an intestinal transplant, so some T cells may come from the graft donor.

A word on this clone: Other DNA sequences within the sample encode an identical CDR3. CDR3 DNA sequence: TGTGCCAGTAGTATGGGACAGGGGTACGAGCAGTACTTC. This sequence encodes CASSMGQGYEQYF. This chain links TRBV19 with TRBJ2-7, with 10 bases fitting TRBD1. J lost 4 bases, V lost 3 bases, and 0 bases had no gene match. Germline V CDR1 and CDR2: LNHDA, SQIVND (reference sequence). CDR3 size: 13 residues.

The chain employs TRBV10-2 and TRBJ2-5, with 10 nucleotides matching TRBD2. V was clipped by 6 bases and J by 2 bases; unmatched bases: 0. Germline assignment: CDR1 WSHSY and CDR2 SAAADI. This CDR3 is built from 13 residues. The CDR3 nucleotides read TGCGCCAGCAGGACTAGCGGGCAAGAGACCCAGTACTTC. Its translation is CASRTSGQETQYF.

For the CDR3, the DNA is TGTGCCACTACGGGTGGGGGCCGTTTGACAACTAATGAAAAACTGTTTTTT. This gives the protein CATTGGGRLTTNEKLFF. The rearrangement joins TRBV19 to TRBJ1-4, with D possibly TRBD1 on 6 matching bases. The CDR3 spans 17 residues. The V gene's germline CDR1 is LNHDA and CDR2 SQIVND (reference sequence). Trimming left V 10 bases short and J 0 bases short, with 21 bases between.

This clone has only one observation. This chain links TRBV5-5 with TRBJ1-1; a weak D match, TRBD1 (5 bases). Trimming pared 4 bases from V and 2 bases from J, leaving 15 bases between. The CDR3 contains 15 residues. Germline V CDR1 and CDR2: SGHKS, YYEKEE (reference sequence). This CDR3 reads CASSAQTVTNTEAFF. The CDR3 nucleotides read TGTGCCAGCAGCGCCCAGACAGTCACTAACACTGAAGCTTTCTTT.

The chain joins TRBV2 to TRBJ1-1; D is uncertain. This CDR3 region has 14 residues. The germline V gene encodes CDR1 SNHLY and CDR2 FYNNEI. V lost 1 base to trimming and J lost 10 bases, with 16 bases between them. The CDR3 nucleotides read TGTGCCAGCAGTGAAGTTACGGGGATTGGCGCAGCTTTCTTT. Protein product: CASSEVTGIGAAFF. Full variable domain (remainder filled in from reference TRBV2 and TRBJ1-1): EPEVTQTPSHQVTQMGQEVILRCVPISNHLYFYWYRQILGQKVEFLVSFYNNEISEKSEIFDDQFSVERPDGSNFTLKIRSTKLEDSAMYFCASSEVTGIGAAFFGQGTRLTVV.

V gene TRBV7-3 combines with J gene TRBJ2-7; D may be TRBD2 (6 bases). This CDR3 has 15 amino acids. V was pared by 3 bases and J by 0 bases, with 12 bases between. CDR1 is SGHTA and CDR2 is FQGTGA in the germline V gene. CDR3 protein: CASSLTGESSYEQYF. CDR3 DNA sequence: TGTGCCAGCAGCTTGACGGGGGAGAGCTCCTACGAGCAGTACTTC.

In this sample, this clone turned up once. A read error may account for a junction end that differs from germline. The gene calls are TRBV7-7 and TRBJ2-5, with TRBD2 matching over 11 bases. This CDR3 comprises 18 residues. CDR1 is SSHAT, CDR2 FNYEAQ, per germline (reference sequence). The CDR3 sequence: CASSLVATSGGYQETQYF. The CDR3 DNA reads as TGTGCTAGCAGCTTAGTGGCTACTAGCGGGGGTTACCAAGAGACCCAGTACTTC. Together with reference TRBV7-7 and TRBJ2-5, the CDR3 gives the full variable domain: GAGVSQSPRYKVTKRGQDVTLRCDPISSHATLYWYQQALGQGPEFLTYFNYEAQPDKSGLPSDRFSAERPEGSISTLTIQRTEQRDSAMYRCASSLVATSGGYQETQYFGPGTRLLVL.

The rearrangement joins TRBV7-3 to TRBJ2-3; 8 bases match TRBD2. This CDR3 region has 16 residues. Per germline, CDR1 SGHTA and CDR2 FQGTGA. V was clipped by 5 bases and J by 4 bases; unmatched bases: 11. The CDR3 DNA reads TGTGCCAGCAGCGCTCCTCCGGGACTAGGGGCAGATACGCAGTATTTT. Protein: CASSAPPGLGADTQYF.

The chain joins TRBV5-6 to TRBJ1-1, with D possibly matching TRBD1 (5 bases). Germline V lookup: CDR1 SGHDT, CDR2 YYEEEE. V gave up 4 bases and J gave up 3 bases, with 16 bases separating them. The CDR3 totals 15 residues. The CDR3 loop reads CASSADLGTYTEAFF. In DNA form, the CDR3 reads TGTGCCAGCAGCGCCGACTTGGGGACCTACACTGAAGCTTTCTTT.